A single sample gave rise to the 32 T cell receptor beta chains below, sequenced in a study of radiotherapy plus CTLA-4 blockade in lung cancer. Sequenced by immunoSEQ multiplex PCR; TCRdb stores in-frame clones only, minus some. The sample consists of fewer than 40,000 clones, around three quarters of them appearing once. The sample was peripheral blood, taken from a patient treated with radiotherapy plus ipilimumab. The source of these receptors is a human donor with non-small cell lung cancer who had stable disease on radiotherapy plus ipilimumab.

J is TRBJ1-2 and V is TRBV19, with 7 positions matching TRBD1. The V gene end was trimmed by 3 bases and the J gene end by 4 bases; junction bases not matched to a gene: 17. This CDR3 has 18 amino acids. Per the germline V gene, CDR1 is LNHDA and CDR2 is SQIVND (reference sequence). CDR3 residues: CASSIWGPDRSHSYGYTF. Written as DNA, the CDR3 is TGTGCCAGTAGTATTTGGGGCCCGGACAGGTCCCACTCCTATGGCTACACCTTC.

The V call is TRBV19, the J call TRBJ1-1; the match to TRBD1 covers 10 bases. The trim removed 3 bases at V and 4 bases at J, leaving 5 bases unmatched. This CDR3 contains 15 residues. Germline assignment: CDR1 LNHDA and CDR2 SQIVND (reference sequence). In DNA, the CDR3 is TGTGCCAGTAGTATCTCCGGGACAGGGGCCACTGAAGCTTTCTTT. The encoded protein is CASSISGTGATEAFF.

By sample share, this clone is medium-sized (0.01 to 0.1%). This rearrangement joins TRBV6-1 to TRBJ1-3; D not resolved. This CDR3 contains 17 residues. Trimming removed 4 bases at V and 0 bases at J, with 16 bases between. CDR1 is MNHNS and CDR2 is SASEGT in the germline V gene. In nucleotides, the CDR3 is TGTGCCAGCAGTGGGAGGTTATCGGGTTTCTCTGGAAACACCATATATTTT. It encodes CASSGRLSGFSGNTIYF.

The chain recombines TRBV29-1 with TRBJ1-1, with D possibly TRBD1 on 6 matching bases. CDR1 is SQVTM, CDR2 ANQGSEA, per germline. This CDR3 is 13 amino acids long. The V and J ends lost 6 bases and 0 bases respectively, with 11 bases between them. CDR3 region: CSVKGGLNTEAFF. The CDR3 DNA reads as TGCAGCGTGAAAGGGGGGCTGAACACTGAAGCTTTCTTT.

V is TRBV9 and J is TRBJ1-2; the D gene is possibly TRBD1 (5 bases). The CDR3 totals 15 residues. V lost 4 bases to trimming and J lost 2 bases, with 15 bases between them. Germline V gives CDR1 SGDLS, CDR2 YYNGEE. The CDR3 protein is CASSYTGTENYGYTF. The CDR3, as DNA: TGTGCCAGCAGCTACACCGGGACGGAGAACTATGGCTACACCTTC. The whole variable domain, remainder taken from reference TRBV9 and TRBJ1-2, is DSGVTQTPKHLITATGQRVTLRCSPRSGDLSVYWYQQSLDQGLQFLIQYYNGEERAKGNILERFSAQQFPDLHSELNLSSLELGDSALYFCASSYTGTENYGYTFGSGTRLTVV.

The rearrangement uses TRBV5-1 and TRBJ2-5; 12 bases fit TRBD1. V lost 1 base to trimming and J lost 4 bases; unmatched junction nucleotides: 8. The CDR3 extends over 17 amino acids. Germline V gives CDR1 SGHRS, CDR2 YFSETQ. CDR3 residues: CASSLTPGQGALETQYF. In DNA form, the CDR3 reads TGCGCCAGCAGCTTGACTCCGGGACAGGGGGCCTTAGAGACCCAGTACTTC. Using reference TRBV5-1 and TRBJ2-5 for the parts outside the CDR3, the full variable domain is KAGVTQTPRYLIKTRGQQVTLSCSPISGHRSVSWYQQTPGQGLQFLFEYFSETQRNKGNFPGRFSGRQFSNSRSEMNVSTLELGDSALYLCASSLTPGQGALETQYFGPGTRLLVL.

The chain recombines TRBV2 with TRBJ1-1; D call uncertain. V was shortened by 6 bases and J by 0 bases, with 17 bases between the two germline ends. CDR1 is SNHLY, CDR2 FYNNEI, per germline. The CDR3 has 16 amino acids. CDR3 sequence reads: CASRREEGAMNTEAFF. In nucleotides, the CDR3 is TGTGCCAGCAGGAGGGAGGAGGGCGCTATGAACACTGAAGCTTTCTTT.

The chain has TRBV6-6 and TRBJ1-4; D unresolved. Germline loops: CDR1 MNHNY, CDR2 SVGAGI (reference sequence). This CDR3 spans 15 amino acids. Trimming pared 7 bases from V and 3 bases from J, leaving 15 bases between. The CDR3, as DNA: TGTGCCAGCACCACCGGTGACAATTCTAATGAAAAACTGTTTTTT. This encodes CASTTGDNSNEKLFF.

The V call is TRBV19, the J call TRBJ2-3; TRBD1 aligns across 8 bases. CDR1 is LNHDA and CDR2 is SQIVND in the germline V gene (reference sequence). There are 16 residues in the CDR3. V lost 5 bases and J lost 5; bases outside the gene matches: 12. CDR3 amino acids: CASSGTGGRSGDTQYF. The CDR3 DNA reads TGTGCCAGTAGTGGAACAGGGGGTCGCTCGGGAGATACGCAGTATTTT.

V gene TRBV27 combines with J gene TRBJ1-4, with 7 bases identical to TRBD1. J was trimmed by 0 bases and V by 0 bases; bases with no gene match: 4. The germline V gene has CDR1 MNHEY and CDR2 SMNVEV (reference sequence). The CDR3 spans 17 residues. CDR3 DNA sequence: TGTGCCAGCAGTTTATCGGACAGGTATGCAACTAATGAAAAACTGTTTTTT. Its translation: CASSLSDRYATNEKLFF.

The chain has TRBV7-8 and TRBJ2-7; TRBD2 is a possible D gene (5 bases). This CDR3 is 14 amino acids long. Trimming removed 1 base at V and 0 bases at J, with 7 bases between. Germline V gives CDR1 SGHVS, CDR2 FQNEAQ. CDR3 region: CASSLGGFSYEQYF. CDR3 nucleotides: TGTGCCAGCAGCTTAGGAGGGTTCTCCTACGAGCAGTACTTC.

CDR3 region: CASSERGLTDTQYF. The CDR3 DNA reads TGTGCCAGCAGTGAAAGGGGTTTGACAGATACGCAGTATTTT. The chain joins TRBV6-1 to TRBJ2-3, with D maybe TRBD1 (5 bases). The V gene's germline CDR1 is MNHNS and CDR2 SASEGT. This CDR3 region has 14 residues. V was clipped by 2 bases and J by 3 bases, with 9 bases between them.

In its sample, this clone was seen once. The chain joins TRBV5-4 to TRBJ1-2; TRBD1 might be the D (5 bases). V lost 1 base, J lost 4 bases, and 17 bases lay in between. There are 16 residues in the CDR3. Per germline, CDR1 SGHNT and CDR2 YYREEE (reference sequence). This CDR3 reads CASSLPGLAGTYGYTF. The DNA of the CDR3 is TGTGCCAGCAGCTTGCCTGGGTTGGCAGGGACCTATGGCTACACCTTC.

V gene TRBV9 combines with J gene TRBJ1-6; 7 nucleotides line up with TRBD1. Germline trimming cut 1 base from V and 10 bases from J; bases unmatched to any gene: 23. Germline V CDR1 and CDR2: SGDLS, YYNGEE. The CDR3 runs to 20 residues. Here the CDR3 reads CASSVNPGQSTSPWGSPLHF. In nucleotides, the CDR3 is TGTGCCAGCAGCGTAAATCCGGGACAGTCGACGTCCCCTTGGGGCTCACCCCTCCACTTT. Full variable domain (remainder filled in from reference TRBV9 and TRBJ1-6): DSGVTQTPKHLITATGQRVTLRCSPRSGDLSVYWYQQSLDQGLQFLIQYYNGEERAKGNILERFSAQQFPDLHSELNLSSLELGDSALYFCASSVNPGQSTSPWGSPLHFGNGTRLTVT.

The gene calls are TRBV19 and TRBJ1-5; the D is unclear. The CDR3 covers 13 residues. Germline CDR1 LNHDA, CDR2 SQIVND (reference sequence). Trimming pared 6 bases from V and 3 bases from J, leaving 9 bases between. The CDR3, as DNA: TGTGCCAGTAGCAAGACATACAATCAGCCCCAGCATTTT. Its translation is CASSKTYNQPQHF. Filled out from reference TRBV19 and TRBJ1-5, the complete variable domain reads DGGITQSPKYLFRKEGQNVTLSCEQNLNHDAMYWYRQDPGQGLRLIYYSQIVNDFQKGDIAEGYSVSREKKESFPLTVTSAQKNPTAFYLCASSKTYNQPQHFGDGTRLSIL.

V gene TRBV27 combines with J gene TRBJ1-2; TRBD1 matches at 8 bases. In germline, CDR1 is MNHEY, CDR2 SMNVEV (reference sequence). The CDR3 has 18 residues. J lost 8 bases, V lost 6 bases, and 23 bases had no gene match. CDR3 nucleotides: TGTGCCAGCAGGAATACCTTGACAGGACAGGGTCTCATGAAGGGCTACACCTTC. It yields the protein CASRNTLTGQGLMKGYTF.

The chain links TRBV9 to TRBJ1-2; D gene unclear. V was cut by 0 bases and J by 3 bases, with 12 bases left in between. The germline gives CDR1 SGDLS, CDR2 YYNGEE. The CDR3 consists of 15 residues. DNA of the CDR3: TGTGCCAGCAGCGTAGTGGATACAGCTGACTATGGCTACACCTTC. Protein: CASSVVDTADYGYTF. Together with reference TRBV9 and TRBJ1-2, the CDR3 gives the full variable domain: DSGVTQTPKHLITATGQRVTLRCSPRSGDLSVYWYQQSLDQGLQFLIQYYNGEERAKGNILERFSAQQFPDLHSELNLSSLELGDSALYFCASSVVDTADYGYTFGSGTRLTVV.

The V and J genes are TRBV6-1 and TRBJ2-4, with 7 nucleotides matching TRBD2. This CDR3 is built from 15 residues. The germline gives CDR1 MNHNS, CDR2 SASEGT. The trim removed 1 base at V and 3 bases at J, leaving 3 bases unmatched. CDR3 residues: CASSEGTGGKNIQYF. The CDR3, as DNA: TGTGCCAGCAGTGAAGGTACGGGGGGCAAAAACATTCAGTACTTC.

The V call is TRBV7-2, the J call TRBJ2-3; no firm D call. The CDR3 has 14 amino acids. From germline, CDR1 is SGHTA and CDR2 FQGNSA. Deletions cut 5 bases from V and 2 bases from J, with 11 bases between. CDR3 amino acids: CASSGAGFTDTQYF. CDR3 DNA sequence: TGTGCCAGCAGCGGCGCCGGATTCACAGATACGCAGTATTTT.

V and J are TRBV27 and TRBJ1-2; 7 bases agree with TRBD1. V lost 3 bases to trimming and J lost 0 bases; unmatched junction nucleotides: 7. This CDR3 contains 16 residues. The V gene's germline CDR1 is MNHEY and CDR2 SMNVEV (reference sequence). As DNA, the CDR3 is TGTGCCAGCAGTTTCCCCACAGGGGAAGCTAACTATGGCTACACCTTC. It translates to CASSFPTGEANYGYTF.

The V call is TRBV11-3, the J call TRBJ1-1; 7 bases are a match to TRBD1. There are 13 residues in the CDR3. Germline lookup yields CDR1 SGHNT and CDR2 YENEEA. V shed 4 bases, J shed 1 base, and the junction held 0 bases outside the gene matches. Here the CDR3 reads CASSWTGNTEAFF. The CDR3 DNA is TGTGCCAGCAGCTGGACAGGGAACACTGAAGCTTTCTTT. Full variable domain (missing parts from reference TRBV11-3 and TRBJ1-1): EAGVVQSPRYKIIEKKQPVAFWCNPISGHNTLYWYLQNLGQGPELLIRYENEEAVDDSQLPKDRFSAERLKGVDSTLKIQPAELGDSAVYLCASSWTGNTEAFFGQGTRLTVV.

This clone showed up just a few times. This sequence joins TRBV9 and TRBJ1-2; D is unclear. Per germline, CDR1 SGDLS and CDR2 YYNGEE. The CDR3 spans 14 residues. V gave up 0 bases and J gave up 4 bases, with 10 bases separating them. CDR3 sequence: CASSVDRQAYGYTF. The DNA for the CDR3 is TGTGCCAGCAGCGTAGACCGCCAGGCCTATGGCTACACCTTC.

The V call is TRBV4-3, the J call TRBJ1-2, with no clear D. The ends were cut back, 2 bases at V and 8 bases at J, with 15 bases in the middle. The length of the CDR3 is 14 residues. Per germline, CDR1 LGHNA and CDR2 YSLEER. In DNA form, the CDR3 reads TGCGCCAGCAGCCAACAGGACCTGACCTCGGGCTACACCTTC. Its protein is CASSQQDLTSGYTF.

The sample holds a few counts of this clone. V usage is TRBV6-5 and J usage is TRBJ2-7, with 12 positions matching TRBD1. V lost 6 bases and J lost 6; bases outside the gene matches: 6. The germline V gene encodes CDR1 MNHEY and CDR2 SVGAGI. This CDR3 region has 14 residues. CDR3 DNA: TGTGCCAGCAGGGGCCGGGACAGGGGGCTCGAGCAGTACGTC. It encodes CASRGRDRGLEQYV.

The chain uses TRBV5-1 and TRBJ1-4; the match to TRBD1 covers 8 bases. The CDR3 length is 14 residues. Germline V gene sequence: CDR1 SGHRS, CDR2 YFSETQ. J was trimmed by 5 bases and V by 4 bases; bases with no gene match: 4. The CDR3 loop is CASSRTGTNEKLFF. In DNA form, the CDR3 reads TGCGCCAGCAGCCGGACAGGGACAAATGAAAAACTGTTTTTT.

J is TRBJ2-7 and V is TRBV5-3; no clear D. TRBV5-3 counts as an open reading frame of uncertain function. The CDR3 contains 12 residues. Trimming removed 1 base from V and 4 bases from J, with 6 bases in between. CDR3: CARSLLSYEQYV. In nucleotides, the CDR3 is TGTGCCAGAAGCTTGCTAAGTTACGAGCAGTACGTC.

The CDR3 loop is CASSLWGQSNSPLHF. The CDR3, as DNA: TGCGCCAGCAGCTTGTGGGGACAGAGTAATTCACCCCTCCACTTT. This chain joins TRBV5-1 and TRBJ1-6; TRBD1 matches 7 bases. The CDR3 consists of 15 residues. Germline V gene data show CDR1 as SGHRS and CDR2 as YFSETQ. V trimming: 1 base; J trimming: 6 bases; junction bases outside the gene matches: 4.

The chain combines TRBV28 with TRBJ1-5; D perhaps matches TRBD1 (6 bases). CDR1 and CDR2 from the germline V gene are MDHEN and SYDVKM. The CDR3 is 17 amino acids. V shed 1 base and J shed 0 bases, with 13 bases lying between them. The chain's CDR3 is CASSLYRAPHSNQPQHF. CDR3 sequence (DNA): TGTGCCAGCAGTTTATACAGGGCGCCCCATAGCAATCAGCCCCAGCATTTT.

The chain combines TRBV2 with TRBJ2-7; D is unclear. V lost 6 bases to trimming and J lost 3 bases, with 9 bases between them. Per germline, CDR1 SNHLY and CDR2 FYNNEI. This CDR3 is built from 12 residues. The CDR3 sequence is CASSRIIYEQYF. For the CDR3, the DNA is TGTGCCAGCAGCCGCATCATCTACGAGCAGTACTTC.

The CDR3: CASSSSPQGSEAFF. CDR3 nucleotide sequence: TGCGCCAGCAGCTCGTCGCCACAGGGGTCTGAAGCTTTCTTT. The gene calls are TRBV5-1 and TRBJ1-1; TRBD1 matches 7 bases. Germline-derived CDR1 and CDR2 are SGHRS and YFSETQ. This CDR3 contains 14 residues. V shed 3 bases and J 6 bases; nucleotides not matched to a gene: 8.

The chain employs TRBV25-1 and TRBJ2-2; TRBD2 is a possible D gene (5 bases). Germline loops: CDR1 MGHDK, CDR2 SYGVNS. The germline V and J ends were trimmed by 0 bases and 6 bases, with 8 bases remaining between them. This CDR3 spans 14 amino acids. The CDR3 DNA is TGTGCCAGCAGTGAATATCAGGACTCCGGGGAGCTGTTTTTT. It specifies CASSEYQDSGELFF.

The rearrangement links TRBV10-3 to TRBJ2-5; no reliable D call. Germline assignment: CDR1 ENHRY and CDR2 SYGVKD. The CDR3 totals 13 residues. V dropped 7 bases and J dropped 4 bases, with 13 bases sitting between them. CDR3 residues: CAIKQVPGETQYF. CDR3 nucleotide sequence: TGTGCCATCAAGCAGGTACCTGGAGAGACCCAGTACTTC.